The present entry profiles one T cell receptor (beta chain) with its context. Measured with immunoSEQ multiplex PCR; TCRdb has only the in-frame clones, and not every one. The sample includes some 110,000 clones, 80% to 85% of them seen just once. The entry originates in a study of blood T cell repertoires in COVID-19. The V gene lost 1 base and the J gene lost 7 bases, with 6 bases spanning the gap. The CDR3 extends over 12 amino acids. Germline lookup yields CDR1 LNHDA and CDR2 SQIVND (reference sequence). The source is a woman in her 30s who had recovered from COVID-19. The sample was PBMCs or T cells enriched from blood (not recorded which). The chain links TRBV19 to TRBJ2-3; D gene unclear. CDR3 nucleotide sequence: TGTGCCAGTAGTATAGGCAGGAATACGCAGTATTTT. This gives the protein CASSIGRNTQYF.